This TCR beta chain derives from a study of T cell repertoires in cytomegalovirus infection. Study details: CMV epitopes that were recently identified and HLA-C-restricted were used alongside well-studied HLA-B-restricted ones.

V gave up 6 bases and J gave up 3 bases, with 15 bases separating them. CDR3 length: 14 residues. Looked up from germline, CDR1 is ENHRY and CDR2 is SYGVKD. This clonotype was seen a few times. What it binds is unknown. In TCRdb, the reads were re-called with MiXCR into one record per CDR3 protein. Of some 130,000 distinct CDR3 sequences in the sample, roughly 32% were seen once. The genes are TRBV10-3 and TRBJ2-7; D assignment may be TRBD1 or TRBD2 (7 bases each). The sequences come from CD8+ T cells from cultured PBMCs, collected from culture after CMV antigen stimulation. This TCR derives from a human donor in good health (CMV status not recorded). Some clones in this sample may be carry-over from other donors' samples. CDR3 in DNA: TGTGCCATCAGCAATACAGGGGAGGGCTACGAGCAGTACTTC. Residues: CAISNTGEGYEQYF.